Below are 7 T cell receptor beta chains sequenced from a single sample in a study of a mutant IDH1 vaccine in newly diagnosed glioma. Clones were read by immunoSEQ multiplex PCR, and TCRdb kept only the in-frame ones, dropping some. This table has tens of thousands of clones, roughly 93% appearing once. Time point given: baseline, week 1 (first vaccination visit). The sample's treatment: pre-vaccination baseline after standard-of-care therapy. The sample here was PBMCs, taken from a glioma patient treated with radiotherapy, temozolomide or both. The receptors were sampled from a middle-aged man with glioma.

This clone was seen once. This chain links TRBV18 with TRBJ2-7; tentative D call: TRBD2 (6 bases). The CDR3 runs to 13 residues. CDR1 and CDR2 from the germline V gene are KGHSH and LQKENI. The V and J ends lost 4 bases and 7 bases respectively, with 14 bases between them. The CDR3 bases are TGTGCCAGCTCACGGGACTTTCGAGGAGAGCAGTACTTC. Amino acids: CASSRDFRGEQYF. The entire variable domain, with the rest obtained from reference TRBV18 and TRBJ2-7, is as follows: NAGVMQNPRHLVRRRGQEARLRCSPMKGHSHVYWYRQLPEEGLKFMVYLQKENIIDESGMPKERFSAEFPKEGPSILRIQQVVRGDSAAYFCASSRDFRGEQYFGPGTRLTVT.

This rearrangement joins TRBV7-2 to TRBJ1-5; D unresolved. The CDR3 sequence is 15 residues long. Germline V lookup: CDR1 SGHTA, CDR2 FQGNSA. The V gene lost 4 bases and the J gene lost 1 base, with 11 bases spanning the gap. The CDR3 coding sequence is TGTGCCAGCAGCTCCCCAGGACCGAGCAATCAGCCCCAGCATTTT. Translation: CASSSPGPSNQPQHF.

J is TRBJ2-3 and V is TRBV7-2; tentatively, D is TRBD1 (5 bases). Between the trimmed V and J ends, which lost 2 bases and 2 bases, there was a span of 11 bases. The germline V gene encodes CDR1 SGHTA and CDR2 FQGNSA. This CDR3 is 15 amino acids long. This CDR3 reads CASSLQGRVTDTQYF. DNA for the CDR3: TGTGCCAGCAGCTTACAGGGCAGAGTCACAGATACGCAGTATTTT.

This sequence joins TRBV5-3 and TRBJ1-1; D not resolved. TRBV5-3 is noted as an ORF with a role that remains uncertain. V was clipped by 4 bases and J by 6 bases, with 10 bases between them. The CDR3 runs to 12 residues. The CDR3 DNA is TGTGCCAGAAGCGGCCGCTGTTCTGAAGCTTTCTTT. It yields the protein CARSGRCSEAFF.

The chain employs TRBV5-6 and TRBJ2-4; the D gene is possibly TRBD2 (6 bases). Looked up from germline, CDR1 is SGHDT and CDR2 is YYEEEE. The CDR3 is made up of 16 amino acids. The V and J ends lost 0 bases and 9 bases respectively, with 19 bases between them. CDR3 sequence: CASSLAREDLKVIQYF. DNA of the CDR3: TGTGCCAGCAGCTTGGCCAGGGAGGACCTAAAGGTCATTCAGTACTTC.

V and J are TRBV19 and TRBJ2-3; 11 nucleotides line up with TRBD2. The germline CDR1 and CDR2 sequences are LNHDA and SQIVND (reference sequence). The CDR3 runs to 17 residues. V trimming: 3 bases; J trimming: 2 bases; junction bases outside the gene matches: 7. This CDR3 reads CASSIDRLAGLTDTQYF. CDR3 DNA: TGTGCCAGTAGTATTGACAGACTAGCGGGACTCACAGATACGCAGTATTTT. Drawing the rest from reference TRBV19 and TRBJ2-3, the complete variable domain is DGGITQSPKYLFRKEGQNVTLSCEQNLNHDAMYWYRQDPGQGLRLIYYSQIVNDFQKGDIAEGYSVSREKKESFPLTVTSAQKNPTAFYLCASSIDRLAGLTDTQYFGPGTRLTVL.

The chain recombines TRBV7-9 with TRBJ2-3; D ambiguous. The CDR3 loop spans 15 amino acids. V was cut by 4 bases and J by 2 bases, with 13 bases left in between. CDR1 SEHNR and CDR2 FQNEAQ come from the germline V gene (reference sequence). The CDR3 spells CASSSTRTPTDTQYF. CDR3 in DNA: TGTGCCAGCAGCTCCACGAGGACGCCCACAGATACGCAGTATTTT.